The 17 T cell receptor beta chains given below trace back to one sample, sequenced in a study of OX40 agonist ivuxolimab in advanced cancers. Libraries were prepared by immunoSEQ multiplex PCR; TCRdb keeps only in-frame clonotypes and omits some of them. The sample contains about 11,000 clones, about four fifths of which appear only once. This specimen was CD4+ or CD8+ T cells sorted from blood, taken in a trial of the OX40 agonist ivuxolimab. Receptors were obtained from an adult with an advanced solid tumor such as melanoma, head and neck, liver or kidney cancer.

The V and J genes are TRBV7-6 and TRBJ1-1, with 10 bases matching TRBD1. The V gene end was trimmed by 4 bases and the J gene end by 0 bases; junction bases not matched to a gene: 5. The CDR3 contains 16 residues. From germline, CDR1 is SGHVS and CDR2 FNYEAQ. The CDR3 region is CASSSRQGAVNTEAFF. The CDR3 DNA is TGTGCCAGCAGCTCCCGACAGGGGGCGGTGAACACTGAAGCTTTCTTT.

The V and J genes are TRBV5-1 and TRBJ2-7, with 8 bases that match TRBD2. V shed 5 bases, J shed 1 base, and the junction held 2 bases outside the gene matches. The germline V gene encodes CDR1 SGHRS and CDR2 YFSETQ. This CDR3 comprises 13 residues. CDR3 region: CASSSGNSYEQYF. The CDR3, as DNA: TGCGCCAGCAGTAGCGGGAATTCCTACGAGCAGTACTTC.

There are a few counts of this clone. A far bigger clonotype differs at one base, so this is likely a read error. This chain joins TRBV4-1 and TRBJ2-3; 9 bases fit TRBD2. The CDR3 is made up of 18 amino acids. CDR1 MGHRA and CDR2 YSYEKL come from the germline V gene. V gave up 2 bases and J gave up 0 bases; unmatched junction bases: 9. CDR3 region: CASSQLGRGGPSTDTQYF. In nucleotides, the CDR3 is TGCGCCAGCAGCCAATTGGGGCGGGGGGGTCCTAGCACAGATACGCAGTATTTT.

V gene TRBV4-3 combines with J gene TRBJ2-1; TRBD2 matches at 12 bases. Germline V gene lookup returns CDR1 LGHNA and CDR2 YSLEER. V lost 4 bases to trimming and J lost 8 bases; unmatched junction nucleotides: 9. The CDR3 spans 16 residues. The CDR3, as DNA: TGCGCCAGCAGCCCCAGACTAGCGGGAGAAGGGGATGAGCAGTTCTTC. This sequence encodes CASSPRLAGEGDEQFF.

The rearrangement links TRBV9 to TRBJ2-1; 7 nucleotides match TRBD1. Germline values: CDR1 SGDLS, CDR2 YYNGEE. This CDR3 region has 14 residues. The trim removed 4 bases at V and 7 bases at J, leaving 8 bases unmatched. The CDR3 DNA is TGTGCCAGCAGCTCATGGACAGGCCAAAATGAGCAGTTCTTC. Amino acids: CASSSWTGQNEQFF. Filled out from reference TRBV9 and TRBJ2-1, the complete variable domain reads DSGVTQTPKHLITATGQRVTLRCSPRSGDLSVYWYQQSLDQGLQFLIQYYNGEERAKGNILERFSAQQFPDLHSELNLSSLELGDSALYFCASSSWTGQNEQFFGPGTRLTVL.

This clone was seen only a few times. CDR3 bases: TGCGCCAGCAGCTACTTACAGGGGGACCTGGGGGAGCAGTACTTC. Its translation is CASSYLQGDLGEQYF. The chain uses TRBV5-1 and TRBJ2-7, with 8 bases fitting TRBD1. CDR1 is SGHRS and CDR2 is YFSETQ in the germline V gene. With 3 bases clipped from V and 7 bases from J, the junction kept 12 bases outside the gene matches. The CDR3 consists of 15 residues.

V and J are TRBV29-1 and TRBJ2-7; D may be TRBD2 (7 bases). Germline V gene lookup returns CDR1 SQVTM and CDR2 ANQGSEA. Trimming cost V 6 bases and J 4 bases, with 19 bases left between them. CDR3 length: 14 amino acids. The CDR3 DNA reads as TGCAGCGTGCAGGGGTTGCGGGAGTCGTACGAGCAGTACTTC. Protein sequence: CSVQGLRESYEQYF.

Here the CDR3 reads CASSQKGQGNYGYTF. For the CDR3, the DNA is TGCGCCAGCAGCCAAAAGGGACAGGGGAACTATGGCTACACCTTC. The V and J genes are TRBV4-3 and TRBJ1-2; 10 nucleotides agree with TRBD1. With V trimmed by 2 bases and J by 2 bases, 2 bases remained unmatched. The CDR3 has 15 amino acids. The germline V gene encodes CDR1 LGHNA and CDR2 YSLEER.

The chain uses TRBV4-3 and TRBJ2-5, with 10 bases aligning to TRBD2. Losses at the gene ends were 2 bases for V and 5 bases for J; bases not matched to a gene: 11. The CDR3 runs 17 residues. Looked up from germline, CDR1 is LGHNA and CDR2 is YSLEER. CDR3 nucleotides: TGCGCCAGCAGCCAAAGCGGACCAGCGGGGGGGCGGGAGACCCAGTACTTC. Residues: CASSQSGPAGGRETQYF.

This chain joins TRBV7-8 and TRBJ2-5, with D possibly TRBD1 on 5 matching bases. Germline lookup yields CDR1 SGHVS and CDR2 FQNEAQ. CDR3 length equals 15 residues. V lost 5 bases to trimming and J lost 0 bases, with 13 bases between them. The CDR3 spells CASSQDTPYQETQYF. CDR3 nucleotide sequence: TGTGCCAGCAGCCAGGACACTCCTTACCAAGAGACCCAGTACTTC.

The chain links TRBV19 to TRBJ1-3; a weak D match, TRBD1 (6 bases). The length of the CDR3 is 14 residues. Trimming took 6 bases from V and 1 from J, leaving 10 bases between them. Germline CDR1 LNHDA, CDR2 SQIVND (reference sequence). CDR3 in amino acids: CASREGHSGNTIYF. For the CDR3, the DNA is TGTGCCAGTAGAGAGGGACATTCTGGAAACACCATATATTTT.

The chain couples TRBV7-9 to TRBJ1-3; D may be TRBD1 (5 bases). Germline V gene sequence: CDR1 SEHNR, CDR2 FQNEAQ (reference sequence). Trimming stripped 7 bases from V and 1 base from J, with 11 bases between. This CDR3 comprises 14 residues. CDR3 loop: CASKTDLSGNTIYF. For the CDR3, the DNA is TGTGCCAGCAAGACAGACCTTTCTGGAAACACCATATATTTT.

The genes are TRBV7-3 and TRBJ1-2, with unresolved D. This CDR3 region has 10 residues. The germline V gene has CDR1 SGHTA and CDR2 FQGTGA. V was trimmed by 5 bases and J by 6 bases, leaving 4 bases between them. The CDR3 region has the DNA TGTGCCAGCAGCGTCAATGGCTACACCTTC. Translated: CASSVNGYTF.

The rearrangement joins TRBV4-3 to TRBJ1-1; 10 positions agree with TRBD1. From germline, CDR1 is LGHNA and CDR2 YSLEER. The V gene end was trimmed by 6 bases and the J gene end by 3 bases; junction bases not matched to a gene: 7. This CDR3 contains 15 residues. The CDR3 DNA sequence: TGCGCCAGCAGGAGAGGGGACAGGGGCGACACTGAAGCTTTCTTT. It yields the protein CASRRGDRGDTEAFF.

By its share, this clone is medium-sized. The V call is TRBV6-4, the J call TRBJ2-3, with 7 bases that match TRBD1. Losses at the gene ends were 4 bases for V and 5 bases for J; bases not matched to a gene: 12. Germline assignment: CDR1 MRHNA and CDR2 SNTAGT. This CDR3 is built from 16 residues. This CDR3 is CASSVVETGCEDTQYF. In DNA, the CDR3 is TGTGCCAGCAGTGTCGTCGAGACAGGGTGTGAAGATACGCAGTATTTT.

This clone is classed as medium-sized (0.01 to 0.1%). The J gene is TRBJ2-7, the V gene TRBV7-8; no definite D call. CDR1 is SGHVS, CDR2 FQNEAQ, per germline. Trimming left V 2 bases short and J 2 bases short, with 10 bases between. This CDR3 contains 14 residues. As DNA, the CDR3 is TGTGCCAGCAGCTTACGAAGACTGCCCTACGAGCAGTACTTC. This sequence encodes CASSLRRLPYEQYF.

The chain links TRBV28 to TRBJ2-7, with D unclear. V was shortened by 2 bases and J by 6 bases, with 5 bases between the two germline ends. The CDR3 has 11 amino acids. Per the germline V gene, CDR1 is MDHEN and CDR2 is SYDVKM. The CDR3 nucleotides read TGTGCCAGCAGTTTAAGGGTCGAGCAGTACTTC. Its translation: CASSLRVEQYF. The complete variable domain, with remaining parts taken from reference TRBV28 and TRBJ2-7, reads DVKVTQSSRYLVKRTGEKVFLECVQDMDHENMFWYRQDPGLGLRLIYFSYDVKMKEKGDIPEGYSVSREKKERFSLILESASTNQTSMYLCASSLRVEQYFGPGTRLTVT.